The 12 T cell receptor beta chains reported below all come from one sample, sequenced in a study of kidney transplant recipient with SARS-CoV-2 infection. A single record per CDR3 protein comes from TCRdb applying MiXCR to the reads. The sample yields 200,000 to 300,000 distinct CDR3 sequences, more than 25% seen once. The sample here was a blood sample, taken at baseline and on day 111 from a kidney transplant recipient. All receptors derive from a male patient in his thirties who had COVID-19 and was a kidney transplant recipient. Some T cells may possibly be graft donor cells.

CDR3 bases: TGTGCCAGCAGCGTAGAAGGGTTCTATGGCTACACCTTC. This codes for CASSVEGFYGYTF. The chain links TRBV9 to TRBJ1-2; D unclear. CDR3 length: 13 amino acids. Trimming stripped 0 bases from V and 4 bases from J, with 7 bases between. The V gene's germline CDR1 is SGDLS and CDR2 YYNGEE.

On this clonotype: A read error may be the cause here, since a much bigger clone is one base away. The V and J genes are TRBV5-8 and TRBJ1-2; D unclear. Germline CDR1 and CDR2: SGHTS and YDEGEE. CDR3 length: 16 amino acids. Deletions cut 7 bases from V and 4 bases from J, with 23 bases between. The CDR3 region is CASFPFHPRRTYGYTF. CDR3 nucleotide sequence: TGTGCCAGCTTTCCTTTTCATCCACGAAGGACCTATGGCTACACCTTC. Using reference TRBV5-8 and TRBJ1-2 for the parts outside the CDR3, the full variable domain is EAGVTQSPTHLIKTRGQQATLRCSPISGHTSVYWYQQALGLGLQFLLWYDEGEERNRGNFPPRFSGRQFPNYSSELNVNALELEDSALYLCASFPFHPRRTYGYTFGSGTRLTVV.

This clonotype was detected many times. This sequence joins TRBV9 and TRBJ2-5; 7 nucleotides align to TRBD1. The germline V gene has CDR1 SGDLS and CDR2 YYNGEE. V shed 3 bases, J shed 3 bases, and the junction held 8 bases outside the gene matches. The CDR3 runs 15 residues. CDR3 nucleotides: TGTGCCAGCAGCGCGATTACAGGGGTCGAAGAGACCCAGTACTTC. It is translated as CASSAITGVEETQYF.

This clonotype was observed at least ten times. The chain joins TRBV28 to TRBJ1-2; TRBD1 aligns across 12 bases. The length of the CDR3 is 18 residues. The V gene's germline CDR1 is MDHEN and CDR2 SYDVKM. V lost 5 bases, J lost 2 bases, and 12 bases stayed unmatched. The CDR3, as DNA: TGTGCCAGCAGTCCCTCCCATCGGGACAGGGGGCTCAACTATGGCTACACCTTC. Its protein product is CASSPSHRDRGLNYGYTF.

This clonotype came up many times. DNA of the CDR3: TGCGCCAGCAGCTTGGCGGTTGTTCAGGGGGCAGGTGGCTACACCTTC. Translation gives CASSLAVVQGAGGYTF. V usage is TRBV5-1 and J usage is TRBJ1-2; 8 positions match TRBD1. Per the germline V gene, CDR1 is SGHRS and CDR2 is YFSETQ. J was trimmed by 7 bases and V by 0 bases; bases with no gene match: 11. This CDR3 is 16 amino acids long. The whole variable domain, remainder taken from reference TRBV5-1 and TRBJ1-2, is KAGVTQTPRYLIKTRGQQVTLSCSPISGHRSVSWYQQTPGQGLQFLFEYFSETQRNKGNFPGRFSGRQFSNSRSEMNVSTLELGDSALYLCASSLAVVQGAGGYTFGSGTRLTVV.

This clonotype was seen at least ten times. The junction departs from germline at one end; a sequencing error may be responsible. This sequence joins TRBV10-3 and TRBJ2-5; 9 nucleotides agree with TRBD2. The CDR3 extends over 14 amino acids. Germline V gene data show CDR1 as ENHRY and CDR2 as SYGVKD. The CDR3 DNA reads TGTGCCATCAGTGGGGCGGGAGGGGAAGAGGCCCAGTACTTC. The encoded protein is CAISGAGGEEAQYF.

The rearrangement joins TRBV25-1 to TRBJ1-2; no reliable D call. The CDR3 covers 17 residues. Trimming took 5 bases from V and 4 from J, leaving 23 bases between them. Germline CDR1 MGHDK, CDR2 SYGVNS. Written as DNA, the CDR3 is TGTGCCAGCAGTTTTACTATAGAACTGGGAAAGACCTATGGCTACACCTTC. Amino acid sequence: CASSFTIELGKTYGYTF.

This clonotype occurred many times. V and J are TRBV5-1 and TRBJ2-7; 9 bases match TRBD2. Germline CDR1 SGHRS, CDR2 YFSETQ. V shed 4 bases and J 1 base; nucleotides not matched to a gene: 9. CDR3 length: 16 amino acids. Here the CDR3 DNA reads TGCGCCAGCAGCCCCGCCAGCGGGAGGACTTCCTACGAGCAGTACTTC. This gives the protein CASSPASGRTSYEQYF.

This clonotype was detected once. The chain has TRBV20-1 and TRBJ2-1; D possibly corresponds to TRBD2 (5 bases). This CDR3 comprises 14 residues. CDR1 is DFQATT, CDR2 SNEGSKA, per germline (reference sequence). Trimming removed 0 bases at V and 5 bases at J, with 11 bases between. The CDR3 region has the DNA TGCAGTGCTAGAGATGGCCTGCGGGACAATGAGCAGTTCTTC. As protein: CSARDGLRDNEQFF.

This clonotype turned up a few times. The chain combines TRBV27 with TRBJ2-1, with no clear D. Trimming left V 5 bases short and J 7 bases short, with 9 bases between. CDR1 is MNHEY and CDR2 is SMNVEV in the germline V gene (reference sequence). This CDR3 has 12 amino acids. In nucleotides, the CDR3 is TGTGCCAGCAGTCCGACTGAAAATGAGCAGTTCTTC. Protein sequence: CASSPTENEQFF.

V and J are TRBV19 and TRBJ2-1, with 9 positions matching TRBD2. The CDR3 is 18 residues long. The germline gives CDR1 LNHDA, CDR2 SQIVND (reference sequence). J gave up 6 bases and V 5 bases, and 17 bases lay outside the gene matches. For the CDR3, the DNA is TGTGCCAGTAGTTTTAGCCTATTGGGCGGGAGGGCCCCCAATGAGCAGTTCTTC. Translation gives CASSFSLLGGRAPNEQFF.

With regard to this clonotype: A read error is possible here, since a much larger clone lies one base away. This chain uses TRBV28 with TRBJ2-3; D possibly corresponds to TRBD2 (5 bases). CDR3 size: 14 residues. V shed 2 bases and J shed 6 bases, with 12 bases lying between them. Germline V gene lookup returns CDR1 MDHEN and CDR2 SYDVKM. DNA of the CDR3: TGTGCCAGCAGTTTAGTTCCCAGGACTGATACGCAGTATTTT. Its translation is CASSLVPRTDTQYF.